Each of the 30 T cell receptor beta chains below was sequenced from the same sample in a study of CD8 T cells in Susac syndrome. Random hexamers were used to reverse transcribe about 0.45 to 1 ug of RNA. Via MiXCR, TCRdb re-called the immunoSEQ multiplex PCR reads, giving one row per CDR3 protein. The sample shows 150,000 or so distinct CDR3 sequences, approximately 90% of them seen only once. The sequencing input was CD4+ T cells from PBMCs. The origin of the receptors is a human donor in good health.

The chain carries TRBV30 and TRBJ1-5, with TRBD1 matching 7 bases. V was clipped by 1 base and J by 2 bases; unmatched bases: 8. Germline assignment: CDR1 GTSNPN and CDR2 SVGIG (reference sequence). CDR3 length: 16 residues. For the CDR3, the DNA is TGTGCCTGGAGTGCATCGTACAGGGGAGGCAATCAGCCCCAGCATTTT. This codes for CAWSASYRGGNQPQHF. Filled out from reference TRBV30 and TRBJ1-5, the complete variable domain reads SQTIHQWPATLVQPVGSPLSLECTVEGTSNPNLYWYRQAAGRGLQLLFYSVGIGQISSEVPQNLSASRPQDRQFILSSKKLLLSDSGFYLCAWSASYRGGNQPQHFGDGTRLSIL.

V usage is TRBV12-3 or TRBV12-4 and J usage is TRBJ1-2, with D perhaps matching TRBD1 (5 bases). CDR3 length equals 11 residues. Trimming cost V 6 bases and J 5 bases, with 7 bases left between them. This CDR3 is CASSRQYGYTF. CDR3 bases: TGTGCCAGCAGCCGACAGTATGGCTACACCTTC.

In its sample, this clonotype was seen a few times. This chain uses TRBV5-1 with TRBJ2-7; perhaps D is TRBD1 or TRBD2 (5 bases each). The CDR3 has 15 amino acids. Per germline, CDR1 SGHRS and CDR2 YFSETQ. The V end lost 0 bases, the J end lost 7 bases, and 17 bases lay between the germline ends. This CDR3 is CASSLESGRGGEQYF. As DNA, the CDR3 is TGCGCCAGCAGCTTGGAGTCCGGCCGGGGCGGAGAGCAGTACTTC.

The chain combines TRBV2 with TRBJ2-5; possibly TRBD2 for D (6 bases). The length of the CDR3 is 11 residues. Germline CDR1 is SNHLY and CDR2 is FYNNEI. V was cut by 4 bases and J by 9 bases, with 9 bases left in between. This CDR3 reads CASSGGESQYF. DNA for the CDR3: TGTGCCAGCAGTGGCGGGGAGTCCCAGTACTTC. Variable domain in full (rest from reference TRBV2 and TRBJ2-5): EPEVTQTPSHQVTQMGQEVILRCVPISNHLYFYWYRQILGQKVEFLVSFYNNEISEKSEIFDDQFSVERPDGSNFTLKIRSTKLEDSAMYFCASSGGESQYFGPGTRLLVL.

The CDR3 DNA reads TGTGCCAGCAGTCGACTAGCGGGGGGGCTTGCGCAGTATTTT. The encoded protein is CASSRLAGGLAQYF. The chain carries TRBV6-2 or TRBV6-3 and TRBJ2-3; 14 bases are shared with TRBD2. The CDR3 extends over 14 amino acids. CDR1 is MNHEY, CDR2 SVGEGT, per germline. J was trimmed by 10 bases and V by 5 bases; bases with no gene match: 5.

V gene TRBV2 combines with J gene TRBJ1-2; D may be TRBD1 (6 bases). V was shortened by 4 bases and J by 4 bases, with 13 bases between the two germline ends. Per germline, CDR1 SNHLY and CDR2 FYNNEI. The CDR3 extends over 14 amino acids. The CDR3 DNA reads TGTGCCAGCAGTGGAGGGCAGGGGACCTATGGCTACACCTTC. It specifies CASSGGQGTYGYTF.

This sequence joins TRBV11-2 and TRBJ1-1, with unresolved D. There are 12 residues in the CDR3. The germline gives CDR1 SGHAT, CDR2 FQNNGV. V was shortened by 1 base and J by 6 bases, with 6 bases between the two germline ends. In DNA form, the CDR3 reads TGTGCCAGCAGCTTAGCCGGTGCTGAAGCTTTCTTT. This translates into CASSLAGAEAFF. Full variable domain (remainder filled in from reference TRBV11-2 and TRBJ1-1): EAGVAQSPRYKIIEKRQSVAFWCNPISGHATLYWYQQILGQGPKLLIQFQNNGVVDDSQLPKDRFSAERLKGVDSTLKIQPAKLEDSAVYLCASSLAGAEAFFGQGTRLTVV.

The rearrangement uses TRBV7-2 and TRBJ2-1, with 10 bases aligning to TRBD2. Germline assignment: CDR1 SGHTA and CDR2 FQGNSA. CDR3 size: 15 residues. Unmatched junction bases numbered 3, after V lost 5 bases and J lost 2 bases. CDR3: CASSKLAGTYNEQFF. The CDR3 region has the DNA TGTGCCAGCAGCAAACTAGCGGGAACCTACAATGAGCAGTTCTTC.

CDR3 protein: CASSAVGGLTDTQYF. DNA for the CDR3: TGTGCCAGCAGCGCAGTAGGGGGGCTCACAGATACGCAGTATTTT. The chain couples TRBV13 to TRBJ2-3; perhaps D is TRBD1 or TRBD2 (6 bases each). The CDR3 is made up of 15 amino acids. The V end was cut by 5 bases, the J end by 2 bases, with 14 bases between. Germline lookup yields CDR1 PRHDT and CDR2 FYEKMQ (reference sequence).

The V call is TRBV28, the J call TRBJ2-3; D perhaps matches TRBD2 (5 bases). This CDR3 contains 15 residues. CDR1 is MDHEN and CDR2 is SYDVKM in the germline V gene. V lost 3 bases and J 0 bases, leaving 10 bases between the germline ends. The CDR3 DNA is TGTGCCAGCAGTTTTGGCGGGTCTAGCACAGATACGCAGTATTTT. It encodes CASSFGGSSTDTQYF.

This chain connects TRBV24-1 to TRBJ2-1; weak D call: TRBD2 (5 bases). Trimming cost V 5 bases and J 7 bases, with 14 bases left between them. Per germline, CDR1 KGHDR and CDR2 SFDVKD. The length of the CDR3 is 14 residues. This chain's CDR3 is CATSGENSVNEQFF. In nucleotides, the CDR3 is TGTGCCACCAGTGGGGAGAACTCGGTGAATGAGCAGTTCTTC.

This clonotype was seen once. V and J are TRBV18 and TRBJ2-4; no firm D call. V lost 0 bases and J 0 bases, leaving 15 bases between the germline ends. The CDR3 sequence is 18 residues long. Looked up from germline, CDR1 is KGHSH and CDR2 is LQKENI. This chain's CDR3 is CASSPPNPGRIAKNIQYF. CDR3 sequence (DNA): TGTGCCAGCTCACCACCGAATCCCGGCAGGATAGCCAAAAACATTCAGTACTTC.

The chain couples TRBV7-2 to TRBJ2-1, with TRBD2 identical over 7 bases. The germline gives CDR1 SGHTA, CDR2 FQGNSA. CDR3 length: 15 amino acids. V lost 0 bases to trimming and J lost 5 bases; unmatched junction nucleotides: 4. The DNA of the CDR3 is TGTGCCAGCAGCTTAGCGGGACTATCTGACAATGAGCAGTTCTTC. It codes for CASSLAGLSDNEQFF.

The rearrangement joins TRBV5-1 to TRBJ2-5, with TRBD2 as a possible D gene (5 bases). The CDR3 has 12 amino acids. In germline, CDR1 is SGHRS, CDR2 YFSETQ. V was cut by 8 bases and J by 4 bases, with 12 bases left in between. CDR3 coding DNA: TGCGCCAGTAGCGACGTCGCAGAGACCCAGTACTTC. Translation gives CASSDVAETQYF.

This sequence joins TRBV30 and TRBJ2-3, with unresolved D. The CDR3 has 11 residues. Germline CDR1 is GTSNPN and CDR2 is SVGIG (reference sequence). Trimming removed 3 bases at V and 7 bases at J, with 8 bases between. The CDR3 loop is CAWSLSYTQYF. CDR3 DNA sequence: TGTGCCTGGAGCCTTAGCTATACGCAGTATTTT.

The rearrangement links TRBV5-6 to TRBJ2-2, with 9 bases aligning to TRBD2. V was clipped by 3 bases and J by 6 bases; unmatched bases: 6. This CDR3 contains 15 residues. Germline V gene data show CDR1 as SGHDT and CDR2 as YYEEEE. The CDR3 here is CASSSGLASAGELFF. CDR3 DNA: TGTGCCAGCAGCTCCGGACTAGCGTCTGCCGGGGAGCTGTTTTTT. Drawing the rest from reference TRBV5-6 and TRBJ2-2, the complete variable domain is DAGVTQSPTHLIKTRGQQVTLRCSPKSGHDTVSWYQQALGQGPQFIFQYYEEEERQRGNFPDRFSGHQFPNYSSELNVNALLLGDSALYLCASSSGLASAGELFFGEGSRLTVL.

The chain combines TRBV2 with TRBJ1-1; 7 bases fit TRBD1. Germline-derived CDR1 and CDR2 are SNHLY and FYNNEI. The junction had 4 bases not matched to a gene; V was cut back by 4 bases and J by 5 bases. This CDR3 region has 13 residues. The CDR3: CASSGQQGTEAFF. Here the CDR3 DNA reads TGTGCCAGCAGTGGTCAACAGGGGACTGAAGCTTTCTTT.

J is TRBJ2-1 and V is TRBV3-1; D unclear. Per the germline V gene, CDR1 is LGHDT and CDR2 is YNNKEL (reference sequence). The V and J ends lost 2 bases and 7 bases respectively, with 12 bases between them. The CDR3 runs 14 residues. The CDR3 is CASSQRPPSNEQFF. CDR3 nucleotide sequence: TGTGCCAGCAGCCAACGACCCCCATCGAATGAGCAGTTCTTC.

The chain uses TRBV2 and TRBJ2-2; D may correspond to TRBD1 or TRBD2 (5 bases each). Trimming pared 6 bases from V and 13 bases from J, leaving 18 bases between. CDR1 is SNHLY, CDR2 FYNNEI, per germline. This CDR3 has 13 residues. CDR3 amino acids: CASRGMNEGWLFF. CDR3 nucleotides: TGTGCCAGCAGGGGGATGAATGAGGGGTGGCTGTTTTTT.

CDR3 sequence (DNA): TGTGCCAGCAGTTACTCAGACGGGACAGTCATGAACACTGAAGCTTTCTTT. This sequence encodes CASSYSDGTVMNTEAFF. The chain uses TRBV6-5 and TRBJ1-1, with TRBD1 identical over 7 bases. Trimming took 0 bases from V and 0 from J; bases not matched to a gene: 7. CDR3 length: 17 amino acids. Germline V gives CDR1 MNHEY, CDR2 SVGAGI.

The chain links TRBV7-2 to TRBJ2-2, with TRBD1 matching over 9 bases. Germline CDR1 is SGHTA and CDR2 is FQGNSA. Trimming cost V 5 bases and J 1 base; bases outside gene matches: 5. This CDR3 contains 16 residues. The CDR3 here is CASSMYRGQNTGELFF. CDR3 bases: TGTGCCAGCAGCATGTACAGGGGGCAGAACACCGGGGAGCTGTTTTTT.

V gene TRBV7-6 combines with J gene TRBJ2-3; D is unclear. The CDR3 totals 15 residues. Germline V lookup: CDR1 SGHVS, CDR2 FNYEAQ. With 0 bases removed from V and 6 bases from J, the gap between germline ends came to 13 bases. The CDR3, as DNA: TGTGCCAGCAGCTTAGCGCTAAACATGGCTGATACGCAGTATTTT. This translates into CASSLALNMADTQYF. Variable domain in full (rest from reference TRBV7-6 and TRBJ2-3): GAGVSQSPRYKVTKRGQDVALRCDPISGHVSLYWYRQALGQGPEFLTYFNYEAQQDKSGLPNDRFSAERPEGSISTLTIQRTEQRDSAMYRCASSLALNMADTQYFGPGTRLTVL.

The chain recombines TRBV6-5 with TRBJ1-2; 8 nucleotides agree with TRBD1. V lost 4 bases to trimming and J lost 6 bases; unmatched junction nucleotides: 7. The CDR3 runs 14 residues. CDR1 MNHEY and CDR2 SVGAGI come from the germline V gene. DNA for the CDR3: TGTGCCAGCAGTTCTCGGACAGGGATTAATGGCTACACCTTC. Its translation: CASSSRTGINGYTF.

This chain joins TRBV6-6 and TRBJ2-7, with 11 positions matching TRBD2. Germline CDR1 MNHNY, CDR2 SVGAGI (reference sequence). V was pared by 5 bases and J by 4 bases, with 4 bases of the junction left unmatched. This CDR3 comprises 14 residues. The CDR3 here is CASSPLAGEYEQYF. CDR3 DNA sequence: TGTGCCAGCAGTCCACTAGCGGGAGAGTACGAGCAGTACTTC.

This chain uses TRBV6-1 with TRBJ2-1; the match to TRBD2 covers 10 bases. V trimming: 2 bases; J trimming: 2 bases; junction bases outside the gene matches: 0. CDR3 length: 15 amino acids. Germline V gives CDR1 MNHNS, CDR2 SASEGT. The CDR3 protein is CASSELAGAYNEQFF. The CDR3, as DNA: TGTGCCAGCAGTGAACTAGCGGGAGCCTACAATGAGCAGTTCTTC.

This chain uses TRBV7-3 with TRBJ2-3, with D uncertain. V lost 4 bases and J 5 bases, leaving 13 bases between the germline ends. The CDR3 runs 14 residues. In germline, CDR1 is SGHTA, CDR2 FQGTGA. The CDR3 loop reads CASSSGLMGDTQYF. DNA for the CDR3: TGTGCCAGCAGCTCGGGCTTAATGGGAGATACGCAGTATTTT.

The chain has TRBV16 and TRBJ1-2; 7 bases agree with TRBD1. The ends lost 5 bases at V and 7 bases at J; junction bases unmatched: 10. The CDR3 loop spans 14 amino acids. Per the germline V gene, CDR1 is KGHSY and CDR2 is FQNENV. CDR3 DNA sequence: TGTGCCAGCAGCTCGACCCATACAGGGGTTGGCTACACCTTC. Amino acid sequence: CASSSTHTGVGYTF. The full variable domain, completed using reference TRBV16 and TRBJ1-2, is GEEVAQTPKHLVRGEGQKAKLYCAPIKGHSYVFWYQQVLKNEFKFLISFQNENVFDETGMPKERFSAKCLPNSPCSLEIQATKLEDSAVYFCASSSTHTGVGYTFGSGTRLTVV.

The chain couples TRBV20-1 to TRBJ1-4, with D perhaps matching TRBD1 (6 bases). CDR1 and CDR2 from the germline V gene are DFQATT and SNEGSKA (reference sequence). V lost 6 bases, J lost 8 bases, and 19 bases lay in between. CDR3 size: 14 residues. This CDR3 is CSAPNRVGREKLFF. The DNA for the CDR3 is TGCAGTGCGCCGAACAGGGTTGGGAGGGAAAAACTGTTTTTT.

The chain is built from TRBV28 and TRBJ2-3, with 8 bases fitting TRBD2. The CDR3 covers 16 residues. J lost 4 bases, V lost 4 bases, and 10 bases had no gene match. CDR1 and CDR2 (germline): MDHEN, SYDVKM. The CDR3 region has the DNA TGTGCCAGCAGTTCCCCAGCGGGAGCGGGCTCAGATACGCAGTATTTT. Translation gives CASSSPAGAGSDTQYF.

V is TRBV6-6 and J is TRBJ1-4; D gene ambiguous. Germline CDR1 reads MNHNY; CDR2 reads SVGAGI (reference sequence). CDR3 length: 15 residues. V was pared by 2 bases and J by 6 bases, with 13 bases between. The CDR3 DNA reads TGTGCCAGCAGTTACGGGGTCCTCGGGGATGAAAAACTGTTTTTT. It encodes CASSYGVLGDEKLFF.